A single sample gave rise to the 3 T cell receptor beta chains below, sequenced in a study of T cells in localized non-small cell lung cancer. TCRdb's copy holds only in-frame clones and misses some; the assay was immunoSEQ multiplex PCR. The data contain about 27,000 clones, roughly 91% of them singletons. Sample: peripheral blood, taken before any cancer treatment. The receptors derive from a woman between 35 and 75 years old with stage I lung adenocarcinoma.

This CDR3 is CASSQVTVLNTEAFF. The CDR3 DNA reads TGTGCCAGCAGCCAAGTGACAGTTTTGAACACTGAAGCTTTCTTT. This chain uses TRBV14 with TRBJ1-1; tentative D call: TRBD1 (5 bases). In germline, CDR1 is SGHDN, CDR2 FVKESK. V lost 1 base to trimming and J lost 0 bases, with 9 bases between them. The CDR3 runs 15 residues.

The genes are TRBV9 and TRBJ1-2, with 7 bases aligning to TRBD1. Germline V gene lookup returns CDR1 SGDLS and CDR2 YYNGEE. Trimming took 0 bases from V and 4 from J; bases not matched to a gene: 3. The CDR3 contains 14 residues. Here the CDR3 DNA reads TGTGCCAGCAGCGTAGATCCAGGGGGCTATGGCTACACCTTC. Protein product: CASSVDPGGYGYTF.

This clone was detected only once. This chain links TRBV4-1 with TRBJ1-2; tentative D call: TRBD1 (5 bases). V was shortened by 0 bases and J by 3 bases, with 14 bases between the two germline ends. Germline CDR1 is MGHRA and CDR2 is YSYEKL. This CDR3 contains 16 residues. CDR3 DNA: TGCGCCAGCAGCCAAGAGGAGGGCATGGGGGACTATGGCTACACCTTC. It translates to CASSQEEGMGDYGYTF.